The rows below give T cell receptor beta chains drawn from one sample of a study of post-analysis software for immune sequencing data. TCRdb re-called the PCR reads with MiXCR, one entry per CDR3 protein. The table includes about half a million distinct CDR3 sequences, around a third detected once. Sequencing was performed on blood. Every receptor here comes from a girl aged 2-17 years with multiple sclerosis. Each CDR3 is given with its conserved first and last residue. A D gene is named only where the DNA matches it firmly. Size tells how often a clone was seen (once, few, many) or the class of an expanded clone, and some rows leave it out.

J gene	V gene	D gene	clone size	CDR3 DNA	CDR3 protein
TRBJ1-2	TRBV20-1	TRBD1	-	TGCAGTGCGTACCGGGACAGGATTAACTATGGCTACACCTTC	CSAYRDRINYGYTF
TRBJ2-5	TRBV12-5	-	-	TGTGCTAGTGGTACGGGGACCGTTCAAGAGACCCAGTACTTC	CASGTGTVQETQYF
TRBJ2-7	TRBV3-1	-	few	TGTGCCAGCAGCGCCGGGACTGGAGGTATCCACGAGCAGTACTTC	CASSAGTGGIHEQYF
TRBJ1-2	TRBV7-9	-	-	TGTGCCAGCAGCTTATCTTCCCGACCCCGACCTATCGGCTACACCTTC	CASSLSSRPRPIGYTF
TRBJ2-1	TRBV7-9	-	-	TGTGCCAGCAGCTCCAGGGGAAACTACAATGAGCAGTTCTTC	CASSSRGNYNEQFF
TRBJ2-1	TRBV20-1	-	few	TGCAGTGCTCGTCCGGTACTAGGGGCCTACAATGAGCAGTTCTTC	CSARPVLGAYNEQFF
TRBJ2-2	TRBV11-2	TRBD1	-	TGTGCCAGCAAGGATCGGGACAGGAGGAACACCGGGGAGCGGTTTTTT	CASKDRDRRNTGERFF
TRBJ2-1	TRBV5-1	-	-	TGCGCCAGCAGCTTGGCCGTAGGTGCAGCCTCTGCTAGCTCCTACAATGAGCAGTTCTTC	CASSLAVGAASASSYNEQFF
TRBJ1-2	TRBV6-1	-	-	TGTGCCAGCAGTCCACTAACAGGGACAAAGTTTATCTATGGCTACACCTTC	CASSPLTGTKFIYGYTF
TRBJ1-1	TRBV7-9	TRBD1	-	TGTGCCAGCAGCTTAGGACAGGGGAGAGAGGGTGAAGCTTTCTTT	CASSLGQGREGEAFF
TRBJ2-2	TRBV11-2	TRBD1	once	TGTGCCAGCAGCTTGGACAGGGGGACCGGGGAGCTGTTTTTT	CASSLDRGTGELFF
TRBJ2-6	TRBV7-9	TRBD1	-	TGTGCCAGCAGCCTCCGGCGAGGGGGCGTTTCTGGGGCCAACGTCCTGACTTTC	CASSLRRGGVSGANVLTF
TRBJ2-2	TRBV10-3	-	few	TGTGCCATCAAGCAGGGTGGTTCTACCGGGGAGCTGTTTTTT	CAIKQGGSTGELFF
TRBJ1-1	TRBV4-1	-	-	TGCGCCAGCAGCCACCGACAGGAACCTCGCGCTGAAGCTTTCTTT	CASSHRQEPRAEAFF
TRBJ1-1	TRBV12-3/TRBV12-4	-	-	TGTGCCAGCACTAGGGATCTGGGGGACACTGAAGCTTTCTTT	CASTRDLGDTEAFF
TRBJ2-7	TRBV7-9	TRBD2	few	TGTGCCAGCAGATGGGAGGGATCGTACGAGCAGTACTTC	CASRWEGSYEQYF
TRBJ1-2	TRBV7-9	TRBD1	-	TGTGCCAGCAGCTGGACAGGGGGGTATGGCTACACCTTC	CASSWTGGYGYTF
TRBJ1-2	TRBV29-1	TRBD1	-	TGCAGCGTTGACCGGACAGGGGAAGTCGGACACACCTTC	CSVDRTGEVGHTF
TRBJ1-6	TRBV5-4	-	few	TGTGCCAGCAGAACAAGACAGGCAAATTCACCCCTCCACTTT	CASRTRQANSPLHF
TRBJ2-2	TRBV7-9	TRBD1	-	TGTGCCAGCAGCTTAGCACTCACCGGGACAGCGAACACCGGGGAGCTGTTTTTT	CASSLALTGTANTGELFF
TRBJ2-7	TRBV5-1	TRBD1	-	TGCGCCAGCTCAGGGACAGGGGTCTCCTACGAGCAGTACTTC	CASSGTGVSYEQYF
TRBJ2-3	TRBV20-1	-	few	TGCAGTGCTAGGGGGGAGAGCACAGATACGCAGTATTTT	CSARGESTDTQYF
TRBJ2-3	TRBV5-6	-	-	TGTGCCAGCAGCTTCTCCCAAGATACGCAGTATTTT	CASSFSQDTQYF
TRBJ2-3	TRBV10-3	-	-	TGTGCCATCAGTGAGTTGGAGTCAGATACGCAGTATTTT	CAISELESDTQYF
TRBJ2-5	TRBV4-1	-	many	TGCGCCAGCAGCCAAGGGTTTCGGGGATTTTCCCAAGAGACCCAGTACTTC	CASSQGFRGFSQETQYF
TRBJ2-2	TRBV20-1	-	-	TGCAGTGCTAGGCCACAGGACACCGGGGAGCTGTTTTTT	CSARPQDTGELFF
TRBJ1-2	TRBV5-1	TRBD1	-	TGCGCCAGCAGCTCCCGAGACAGGGCCGAAATGGGCTACACCTTC	CASSSRDRAEMGYTF
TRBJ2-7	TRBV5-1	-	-	TGCGCCAGCATACGGGACGAGAGCTCCTACGAGCAGTACTTC	CASIRDESSYEQYF
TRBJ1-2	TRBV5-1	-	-	TGCGCCAGCAGCTTGCCCCGTGGGGGTGAGGTAGACTATGGCTACACCTTC	CASSLPRGGEVDYGYTF
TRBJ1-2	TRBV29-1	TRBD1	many	TGCAGCGTTGGAGGGGGACAGGGCCATGGCTACACCTTC	CSVGGGQGHGYTF
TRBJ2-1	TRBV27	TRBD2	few	TGTGCCAGCACCCCATTAGCGGGGGGTCCATCCTACAATGAGCAGTTCTTC	CASTPLAGGPSYNEQFF
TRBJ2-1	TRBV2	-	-	TGTGCCAGCAGTTTAAATGCGGGGCGAGGAGAAGAGCAGTTCTTC	CASSLNAGRGEEQFF
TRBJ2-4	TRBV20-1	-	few	TGCAGTGCTAGAGACCCCAGGGGGGGGCGCAAAAACATTCAGTACTTC	CSARDPRGGRKNIQYF
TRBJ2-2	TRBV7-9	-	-	TGTGCCAGCAGCTTATCCCTCACCGGGGAGCTGTTTTTT	CASSLSLTGELFF
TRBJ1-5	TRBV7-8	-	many	TGTGCCAGCAGTCCGGATGATAGCAATCAGCCCCAGCATTTT	CASSPDDSNQPQHF
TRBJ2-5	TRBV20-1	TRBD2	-	TGCAGTGCTAGCCCGACTAGCGGGTACCAAGAGACCCAGTACTTC	CSASPTSGYQETQYF
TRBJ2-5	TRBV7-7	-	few	TGTGCCAGCAGCTTAGTTAGGAGCGGGGAGACCCAGTACTTC	CASSLVRSGETQYF
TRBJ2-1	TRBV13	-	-	TGTGCCAGCAGCTCGATAACGGGGGGCCTCTACAATGAGCAGTTCTTC	CASSSITGGLYNEQFF
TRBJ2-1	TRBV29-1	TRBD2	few	TGCAGCGTTGGGCAGCGGGGGTTCGTTAATGAGCAGTTCTTC	CSVGQRGFVNEQFF
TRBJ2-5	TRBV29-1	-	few	TGCAGCGTTGTAGTGGTGGAGACCCAGTACTTC	CSVVVVETQYF
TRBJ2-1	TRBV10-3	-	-	TGTGCCATCAGTAGCTCCCGGGACGGCAGGGGGGCCAATGAGCAGTTCTTC	CAISSSRDGRGANEQFF
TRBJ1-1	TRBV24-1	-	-	TGTGCCACCAGTGATTTTAGTGAGACTCGGGCTTTCTTT	CATSDFSETRAFF
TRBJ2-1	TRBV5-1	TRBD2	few	TGCGCCAGCAGTTCCCTAGCGGGGGCCCACAATGAGCAGTTCTTC	CASSSLAGAHNEQFF
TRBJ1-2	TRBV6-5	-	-	TGTGCCAGCAGATCTCCCAGCGGAGGTGGCTACACCTTC	CASRSPSGGGYTF
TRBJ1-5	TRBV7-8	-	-	TGTGCCAGCAGCTTAATCTCCACAAGTAGCAATCAGCCCCAGCATTTT	CASSLISTSSNQPQHF
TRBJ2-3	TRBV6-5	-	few	TGTGCCAGCAGTTACGGGGGTAAGGCGGTTACGCAGTATTTT	CASSYGGKAVTQYF
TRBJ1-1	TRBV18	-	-	TGTGCCAGCTCACAAGACAGCGTAGCGACTGAAGCTTTCTTT	CASSQDSVATEAFF
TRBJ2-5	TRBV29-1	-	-	TGCAGCGTTGAAGCTGGGAAAGAGACCCAGTACTTC	CSVEAGKETQYF
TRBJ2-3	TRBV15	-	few	TGTGCCACCAGCAGATTGGGGCCTCACACAGATACGCAGTATTTT	CATSRLGPHTDTQYF
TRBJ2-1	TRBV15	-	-	TGTGCCACCAGCAGAGAAGCGGGGCAGTTCTTC	CATSREAGQFF
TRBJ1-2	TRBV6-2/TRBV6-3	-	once	TGTGCCAGCAGTTACTCGGCAGGTTCGGTTTCTGGCTACACCTTC	CASSYSAGSVSGYTF
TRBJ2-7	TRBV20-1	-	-	TGCAGTGCTAGAGAAACGCTAACGCGGTACTACGAGCAGTACTTC	CSARETLTRYYEQYF
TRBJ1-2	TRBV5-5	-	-	TGTGCCAGCGGGGGGTCTTTACTGGACTATGGCTACACCTTC	CASGGSLLDYGYTF
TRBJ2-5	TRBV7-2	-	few	TGTGCCAGCAGCTTATGGGTGGACGGGGTGACCCAGTACTTC	CASSLWVDGVTQYF
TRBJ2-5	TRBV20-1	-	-	TGCAGTGCTAGAGAATACTGGGGGGCAGAGACCCAGTACTTC	CSAREYWGAETQYF
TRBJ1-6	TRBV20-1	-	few	TGCAGTGCTAATCCACGCGCCTCGGGGGTGAATTCACCCCTCCACTTT	CSANPRASGVNSPLHF
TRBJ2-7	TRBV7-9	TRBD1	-	TGTGCCAGCAGCGAGGACAGGGGGTCCTACGAGCAGTACTTC	CASSEDRGSYEQYF
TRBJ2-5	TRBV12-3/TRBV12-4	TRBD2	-	TGTGCCAGCAGTGGGTATAGCGGGGGGTCCCAAGAGACCCAGTACTTC	CASSGYSGGSQETQYF
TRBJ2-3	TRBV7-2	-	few	TGTGCCAGCAGCCCTATCAAGGCTAGCACAGATACGCAGTATTTT	CASSPIKASTDTQYF